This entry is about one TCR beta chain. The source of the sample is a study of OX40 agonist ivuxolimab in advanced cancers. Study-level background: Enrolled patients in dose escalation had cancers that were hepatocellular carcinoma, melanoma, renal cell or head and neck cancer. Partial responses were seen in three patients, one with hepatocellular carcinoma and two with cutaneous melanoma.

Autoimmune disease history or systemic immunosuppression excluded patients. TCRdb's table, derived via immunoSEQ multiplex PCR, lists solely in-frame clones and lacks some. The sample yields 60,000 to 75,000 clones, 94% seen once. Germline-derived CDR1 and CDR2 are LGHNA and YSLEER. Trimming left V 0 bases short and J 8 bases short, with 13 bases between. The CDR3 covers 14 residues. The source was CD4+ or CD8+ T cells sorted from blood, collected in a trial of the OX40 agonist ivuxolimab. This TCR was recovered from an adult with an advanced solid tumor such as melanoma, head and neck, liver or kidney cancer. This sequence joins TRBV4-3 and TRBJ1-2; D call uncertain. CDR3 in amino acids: CASSQDPKGIGYTF. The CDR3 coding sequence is TGCGCCAGCAGCCAAGATCCAAAGGGTATCGGCTACACCTTC.